Each of the 6 T cell receptor beta chains below was sequenced from the same sample in a study of blood T cell repertoires in COVID-19. The table came from immunoSEQ multiplex PCR; TCRdb's copy has only in-frame clones and leaves some out. The sample yields approximately 290,000 clones, 75% to 95% seen once. Sequenced: PBMCs or T cells enriched from blood (not recorded which). Receptors were obtained from a woman in her twenties or thirties who had recovered from COVID-19.

The chain links TRBV21-1 to TRBJ1-1; TRBD1, the table's D call, lacks a check against the DNA. TRBV21-1 is a listed pseudogene. The CDR3 is made up of 18 amino acids. CDR3 sequence reads: CASSKDPGQGLTDTEAFF. The CDR3 nucleotides are TGTGCCAGCAGCAAAGATCCAGGACAGGGACTTACGGACACTGAAGCTTTCTTT.

This chain connects TRBV24-1 to TRBJ2-3; TRBD1 matches 10 bases. Germline values: CDR1 KGHDR, CDR2 SFDVKD. V gave up 9 bases and J gave up 3 bases; unmatched junction bases: 5. The CDR3 has 14 amino acids. In DNA form, the CDR3 reads TGTGCCACCGGGGACAGGGGATGGACAGATACGCAGTATTTT. This codes for CATGDRGWTDTQYF.

This clone was counted a few times. This rearrangement joins TRBV28 to TRBJ1-3; D unresolved. This CDR3 spans 14 amino acids. V was pared by 5 bases and J by 2 bases, with 10 bases between. Germline V gene sequence: CDR1 MDHEN, CDR2 SYDVKM. CDR3 nucleotide sequence: TGTGCCAGCAGTCGGCGGGTACCTGGAAACACCATATATTTT. It codes for CASSRRVPGNTIYF.

This clone was seen at least ten times. The gene calls are TRBV7-9 and TRBJ1-5; maybe TRBD1 (6 bases). Germline CDR1 and CDR2: SEHNR and FQNEAQ (reference sequence). V was shortened by 6 bases and J by 3 bases, with 12 bases between the two germline ends. The CDR3 has 14 amino acids. The CDR3, as DNA: TGTGCCAGCAGAAAACAGGGCCCCAATCAGCCCCAGCATTTT. It translates to CASRKQGPNQPQHF. Filled out from reference TRBV7-9 and TRBJ1-5, the complete variable domain reads DTGVSQNPRHKITKRGQNVTFRCDPISEHNRLYWYRQTLGQGPEFLTYFQNEAQLEKSRLLSDRFSAERPKGSFSTLEIQRTEQGDSAMYLCASRKQGPNQPQHFGDGTRLSIL.

The rearrangement links TRBV25-1 to TRBJ1-2; perhaps TRBD1 as D (5 bases). Germline loops: CDR1 MGHDK, CDR2 SYGVNS. CDR3 size: 15 residues. Trimming left V 2 bases short and J 2 bases short, with 12 bases between. CDR3 sequence: CASSEPTGLNYGYTF. CDR3 nucleotides: TGTGCCAGCAGTGAACCCACGGGACTGAACTATGGCTACACCTTC.

Notes on this clone: This sample also contains other DNA sequences that code for the same CDR3. The chain employs TRBV5-1 and TRBJ1-5, with D unresolved. The CDR3 totals 13 residues. V was clipped by 0 bases and J by 5 bases, with 6 bases between them. Per germline, CDR1 SGHRS and CDR2 YFSETQ. The chain's CDR3 is CASSLDRDQPQHF. The CDR3 DNA sequence: TGCGCCAGCAGCTTGGACAGAGATCAGCCCCAGCATTTT.